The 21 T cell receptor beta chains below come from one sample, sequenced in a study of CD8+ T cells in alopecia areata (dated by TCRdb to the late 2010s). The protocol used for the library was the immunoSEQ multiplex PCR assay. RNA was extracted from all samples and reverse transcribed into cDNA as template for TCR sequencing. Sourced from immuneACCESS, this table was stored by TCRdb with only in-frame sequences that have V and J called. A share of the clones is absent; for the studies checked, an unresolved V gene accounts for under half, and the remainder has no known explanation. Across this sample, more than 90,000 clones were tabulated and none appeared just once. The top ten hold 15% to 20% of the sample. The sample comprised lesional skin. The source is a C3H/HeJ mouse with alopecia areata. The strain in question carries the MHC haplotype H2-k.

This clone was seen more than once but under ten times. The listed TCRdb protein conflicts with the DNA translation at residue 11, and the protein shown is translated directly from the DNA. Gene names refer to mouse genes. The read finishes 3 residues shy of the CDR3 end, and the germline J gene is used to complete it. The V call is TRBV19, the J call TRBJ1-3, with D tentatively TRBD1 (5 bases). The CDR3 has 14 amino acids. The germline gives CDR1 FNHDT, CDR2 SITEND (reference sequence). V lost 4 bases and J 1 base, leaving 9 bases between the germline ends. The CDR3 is CASSRTPSGNTLYF. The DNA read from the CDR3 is TGTGCCAGCAGTCGGACACCCTCTGGAAATACG.

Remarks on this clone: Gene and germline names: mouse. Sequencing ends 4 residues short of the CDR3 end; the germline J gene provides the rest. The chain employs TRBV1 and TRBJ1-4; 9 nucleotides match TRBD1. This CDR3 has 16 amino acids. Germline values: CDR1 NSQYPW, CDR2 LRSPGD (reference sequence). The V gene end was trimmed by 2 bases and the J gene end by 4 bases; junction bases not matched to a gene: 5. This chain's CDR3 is CTCSAPGTGINERLFF. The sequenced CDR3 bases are TGCACCTGCAGTGCACCCGGGACAGGGATCAACGAA. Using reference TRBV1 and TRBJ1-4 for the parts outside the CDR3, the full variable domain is VTLLEQNPRWRLVPRGQAVNLRCILKNSQYPWMSWYQQDLQKQLQWLFTLRSPGDKEVKSLPGADYLATRVTDTELRLQVANMSQGRTLYCTCSAPGTGINERLFFGHGTKLSVL.

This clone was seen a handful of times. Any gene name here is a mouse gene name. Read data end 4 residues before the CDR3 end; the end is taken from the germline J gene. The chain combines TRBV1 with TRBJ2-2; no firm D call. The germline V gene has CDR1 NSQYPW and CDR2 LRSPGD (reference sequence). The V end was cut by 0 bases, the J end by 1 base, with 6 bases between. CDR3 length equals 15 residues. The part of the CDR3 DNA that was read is TGCACCTGCAGTGCAGAGATCAGAAACACCGGG. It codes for CTCSAEIRNTG. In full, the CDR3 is CTCSAEIRNTGQLYF.

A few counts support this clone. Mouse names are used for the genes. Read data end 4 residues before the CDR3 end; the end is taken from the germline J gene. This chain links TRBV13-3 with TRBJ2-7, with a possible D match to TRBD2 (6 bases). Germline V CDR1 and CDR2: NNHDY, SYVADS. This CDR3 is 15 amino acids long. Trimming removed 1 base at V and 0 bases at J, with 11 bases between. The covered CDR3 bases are TGTGCCAGCAGTGATCGGGGGGATCTCTCCTAT. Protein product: CASSDRGDLSY. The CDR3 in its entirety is CASSDRGDLSYEQYF.

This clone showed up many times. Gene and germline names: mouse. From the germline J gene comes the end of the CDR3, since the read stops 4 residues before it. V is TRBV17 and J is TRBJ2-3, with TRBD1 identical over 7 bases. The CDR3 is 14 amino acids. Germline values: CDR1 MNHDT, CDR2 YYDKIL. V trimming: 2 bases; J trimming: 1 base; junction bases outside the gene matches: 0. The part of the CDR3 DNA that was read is TGTGCTAGCAGTAGACAGGGGGGTGCAGAA. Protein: CASSRQGGAE. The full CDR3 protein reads CASSRQGGAETLYF.

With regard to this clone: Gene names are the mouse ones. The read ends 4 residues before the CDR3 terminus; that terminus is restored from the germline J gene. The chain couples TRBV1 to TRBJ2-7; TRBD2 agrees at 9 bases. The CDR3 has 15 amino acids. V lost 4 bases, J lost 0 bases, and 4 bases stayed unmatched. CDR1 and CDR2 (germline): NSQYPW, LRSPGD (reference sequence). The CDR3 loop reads CTCSVTGGDSYEQYF. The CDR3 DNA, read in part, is TGCACCTGCAGTGTGACTGGGGGAGACTCCTAT. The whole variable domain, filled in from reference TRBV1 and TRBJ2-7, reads VTLLEQNPRWRLVPRGQAVNLRCILKNSQYPWMSWYQQDLQKQLQWLFTLRSPGDKEVKSLPGADYLATRVTDTELRLQVANMSQGRTLYCTCSVTGGDSYEQYFGPGTRLTVL.

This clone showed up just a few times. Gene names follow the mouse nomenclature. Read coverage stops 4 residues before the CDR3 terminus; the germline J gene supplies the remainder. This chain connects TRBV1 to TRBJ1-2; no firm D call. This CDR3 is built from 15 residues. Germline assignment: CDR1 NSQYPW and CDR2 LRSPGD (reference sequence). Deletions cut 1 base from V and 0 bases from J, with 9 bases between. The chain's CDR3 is CTCSAAGRANSDYTF. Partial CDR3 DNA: TGCACCTGCAGTGCAGCTGGGAGGGCAAACTCC.

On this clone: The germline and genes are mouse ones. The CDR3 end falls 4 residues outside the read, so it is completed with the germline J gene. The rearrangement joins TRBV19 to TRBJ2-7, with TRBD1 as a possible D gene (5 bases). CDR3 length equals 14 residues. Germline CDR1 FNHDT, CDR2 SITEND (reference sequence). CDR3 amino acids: CASSIVQGGDEQYF. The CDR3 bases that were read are TGTGCCAGCAGTATAGTCCAGGGAGGGGAT. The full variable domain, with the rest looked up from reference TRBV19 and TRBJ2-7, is GGIITQTPKFLIGQEGQKLTLKCQQNFNHDTMYWYRQDSGKGLRLIYYSITENDLQKGDLSEGYDASREKKSSFSLTVTSAQKNEMAVFLCASSIVQGGDEQYFGPGTRLTVL.

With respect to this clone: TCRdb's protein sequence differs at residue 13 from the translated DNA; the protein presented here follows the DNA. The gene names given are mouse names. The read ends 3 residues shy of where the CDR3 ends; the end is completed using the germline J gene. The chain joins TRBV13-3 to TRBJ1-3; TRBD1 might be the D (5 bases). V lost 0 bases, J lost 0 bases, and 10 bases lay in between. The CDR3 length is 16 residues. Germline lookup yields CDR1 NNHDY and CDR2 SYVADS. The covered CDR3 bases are TGTGCCAGCAGTGATGTCAGGACAACTTCTGGAAATACG. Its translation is CASSDVRTTSGNT. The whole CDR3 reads CASSDVRTTSGNTLYF.

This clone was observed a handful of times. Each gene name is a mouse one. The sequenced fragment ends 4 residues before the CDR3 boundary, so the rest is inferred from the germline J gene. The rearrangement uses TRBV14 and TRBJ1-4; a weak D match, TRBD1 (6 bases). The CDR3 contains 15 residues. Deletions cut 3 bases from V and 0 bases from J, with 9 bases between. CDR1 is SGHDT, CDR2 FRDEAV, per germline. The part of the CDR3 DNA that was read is TGTGCCAGCAGTTCCGGACAGCTTTCCAACGAA. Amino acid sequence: CASSSGQLSNE. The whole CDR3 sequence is CASSSGQLSNERLFF.

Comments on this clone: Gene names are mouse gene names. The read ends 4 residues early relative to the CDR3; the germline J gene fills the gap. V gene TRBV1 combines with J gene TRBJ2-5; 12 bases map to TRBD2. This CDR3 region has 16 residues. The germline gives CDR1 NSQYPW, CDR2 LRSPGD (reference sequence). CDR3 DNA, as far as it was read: TGCACCTGCAGTGCAGCGACTGGGGGGGCAGAAGAC. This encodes CTCSAATGGAED. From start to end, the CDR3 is CTCSAATGGAEDTQYF.

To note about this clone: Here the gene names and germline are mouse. The CDR3 sequence is CASGDWTGGLYEQYF. Partial CDR3 DNA: TGTGCCAGCGGTGATTGGACTGGGGGGCTCTAT. The genes are TRBV13-2 and TRBJ2-7; TRBD2 matches 11 bases. The sequenced fragment ends 4 residues before the CDR3 boundary, so the rest is inferred from the germline J gene. CDR1 is NNHNN and CDR2 is SYGAGS in the germline V gene (reference sequence). Trimming at V came to 1 base and at J to 3 bases, leaving 3 bases not matched to a gene. The CDR3 is 15 amino acids.

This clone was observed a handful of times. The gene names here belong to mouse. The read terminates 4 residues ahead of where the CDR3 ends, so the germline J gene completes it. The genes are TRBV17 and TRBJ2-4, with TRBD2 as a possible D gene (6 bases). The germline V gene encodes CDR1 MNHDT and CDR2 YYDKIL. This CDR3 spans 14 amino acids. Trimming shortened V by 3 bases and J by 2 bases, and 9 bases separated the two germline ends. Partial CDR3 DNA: TGTGCTAGCAGTAGTGGGGGAGTTCAAAAC. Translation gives CASSSGGVQN. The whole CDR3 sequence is CASSSGGVQNTLYF.

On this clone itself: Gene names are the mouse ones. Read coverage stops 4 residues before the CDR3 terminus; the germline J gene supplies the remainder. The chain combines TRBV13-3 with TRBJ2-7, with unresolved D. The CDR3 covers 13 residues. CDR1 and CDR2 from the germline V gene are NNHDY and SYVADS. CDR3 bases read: TGTGCCAGCAGTGATGGCAGGAAATAT. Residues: CASSDGRKY. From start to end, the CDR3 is CASSDGRKYEQYF.

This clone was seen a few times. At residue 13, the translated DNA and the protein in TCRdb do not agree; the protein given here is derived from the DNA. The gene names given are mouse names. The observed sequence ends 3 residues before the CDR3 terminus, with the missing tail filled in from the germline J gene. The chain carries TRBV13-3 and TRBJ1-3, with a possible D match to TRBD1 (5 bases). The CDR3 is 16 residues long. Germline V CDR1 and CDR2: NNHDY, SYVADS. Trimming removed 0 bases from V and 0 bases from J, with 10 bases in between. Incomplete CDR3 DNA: TGTGCCAGCAGTGATGCCTACAGGAATTCTGGAAATACG. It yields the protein CASSDAYRNSGNT. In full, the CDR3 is CASSDAYRNSGNTLYF.

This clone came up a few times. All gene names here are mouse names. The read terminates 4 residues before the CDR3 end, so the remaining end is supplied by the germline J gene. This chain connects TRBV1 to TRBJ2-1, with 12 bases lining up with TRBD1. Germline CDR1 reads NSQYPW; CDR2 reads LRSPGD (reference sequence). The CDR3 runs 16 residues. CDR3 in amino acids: CTCSTGTGGAGAEQFF. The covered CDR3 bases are TGCACCTGCAGTACTGGGACAGGGGGCGCGGGAGCT.

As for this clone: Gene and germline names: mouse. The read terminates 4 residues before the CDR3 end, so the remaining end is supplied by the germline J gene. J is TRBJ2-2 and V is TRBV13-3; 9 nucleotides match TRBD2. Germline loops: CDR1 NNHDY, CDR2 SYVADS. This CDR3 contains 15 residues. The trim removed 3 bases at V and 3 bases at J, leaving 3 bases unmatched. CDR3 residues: CASSVWGGDTGQLYF. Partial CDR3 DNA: TGTGCCAGCAGTGTATGGGGGGGCGACACCGGG.

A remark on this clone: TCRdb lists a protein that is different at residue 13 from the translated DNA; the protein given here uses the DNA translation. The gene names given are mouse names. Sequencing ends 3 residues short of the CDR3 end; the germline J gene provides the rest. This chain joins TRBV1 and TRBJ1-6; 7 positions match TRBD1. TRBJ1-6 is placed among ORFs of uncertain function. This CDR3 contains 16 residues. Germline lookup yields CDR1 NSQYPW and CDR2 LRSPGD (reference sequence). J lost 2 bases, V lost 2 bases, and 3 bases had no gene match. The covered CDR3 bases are TGCACCTGCAGTGCACCGGGACAGACCTATAATTCGCCC. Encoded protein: CTCSAPGQTYNSP. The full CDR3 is CTCSAPGQTYNSPLYF.

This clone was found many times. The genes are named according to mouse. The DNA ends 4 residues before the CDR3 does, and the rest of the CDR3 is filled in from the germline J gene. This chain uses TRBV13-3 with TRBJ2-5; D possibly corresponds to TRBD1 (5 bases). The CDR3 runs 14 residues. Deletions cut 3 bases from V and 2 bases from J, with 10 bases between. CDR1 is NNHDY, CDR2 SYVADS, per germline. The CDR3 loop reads CASSARASQDTQYF. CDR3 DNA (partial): TGTGCCAGCAGTGCCAGGGCTAGCCAAGAC. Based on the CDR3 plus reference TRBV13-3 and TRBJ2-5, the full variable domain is EAAVTQSPRSKVAVTGGKVTLSCHQTNNHDYMYWYRQDTGHGLRLIHYSYVADSTEKGDIPDGYKASRPSQENFSLILELASLSQTAVYFCASSARASQDTQYFGPGTRLLVL.

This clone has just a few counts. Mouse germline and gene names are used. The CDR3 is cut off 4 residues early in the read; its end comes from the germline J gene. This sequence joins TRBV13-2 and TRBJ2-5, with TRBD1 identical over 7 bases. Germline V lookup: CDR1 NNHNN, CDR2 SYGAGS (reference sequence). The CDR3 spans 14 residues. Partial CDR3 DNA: TGTGCCAGCGGTGATGCTGGGACAGAAGAC. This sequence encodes CASGDAGTED. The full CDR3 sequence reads CASGDAGTEDTQYF.

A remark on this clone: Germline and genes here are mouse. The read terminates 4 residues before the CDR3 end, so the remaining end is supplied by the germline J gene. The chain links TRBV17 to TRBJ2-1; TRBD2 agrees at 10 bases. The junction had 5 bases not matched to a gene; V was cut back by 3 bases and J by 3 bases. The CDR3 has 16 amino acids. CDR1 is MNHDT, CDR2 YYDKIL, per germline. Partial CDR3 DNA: TGTGCTAGCAGTAGTGGACTGGGGGCTGGCTATGCT. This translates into CASSSGLGAGYA. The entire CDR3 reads CASSSGLGAGYAEQFF.